The present T cell receptor (beta chain) was sequenced within a study of blood T cells in healthy people across ages. Whole-study results and caveats: As age increased, TCR beta diversity per million T cells fell in a roughly linear fashion.

This clonotype appeared a few times. Its antigen is undetermined. It was with a sample-barcoded 5' primer and a J-beta primer mix that a second PCR of roughly 7 to 12 cycles was run. A single record per CDR3 protein comes from TCRdb applying MiXCR to the 5' RACE reads. Of about 1.7 million distinct CDR3 sequences listed, about 30% were seen once; the top ten hold 7.7%. The specimen was blood. This sequence was found in a woman aged 30 to 39 in good health.

The CDR3 sequence is CASSFRQVGQPQHF. As DNA, the CDR3 is TGTGCCAGCAGTTTCAGGCAAGTCGGTCAGCCCCAGCATTTT. The chain carries TRBV12-3 or TRBV12-4 and TRBJ1-5; D not resolved. This CDR3 comprises 14 residues. Trimming pared 3 bases from V and 6 bases from J, leaving 12 bases between.